This T cell receptor (beta chain) appears in the sequencing data of a study of breast tumors, draining lymph nodes, adjacent tissues. Breast cancer patients provided tissue from their axillary draining lymph nodes. In regard to this clonotype: Its antigen is not identified.

Study conclusions and caveats: Luminal-like breast cancer showed significantly greater tumor-nontumor repertoire similarity than basal-like breast cancer did. The data were judged consistent with most tumor T cells coming from lymph node and expanding in tumor. Data only fit, rather than demonstrated, lymph node origin of most tumor T cells.

Per germline, CDR1 DFQATT and CDR2 SNEGSKA (reference sequence). Deletions cut 5 bases from V and 4 bases from J, with 21 bases between. CDR3 length equals 15 residues. TCRdb reanalysed the multiplex PCR reads using MiXCR and keeps one entry per CDR3 protein. This table holds some 230,000 distinct CDR3 sequences, under 40% found once. The rearrangement uses TRBV20-1 and TRBJ2-7, with D possibly being TRBD2 (5 bases). The sequence derives from a female donor with breast cancer. Some clones in this sample may be carry-over from other donors' samples. Material: axillary lymph node tissue. The DNA of the CDR3 is TGCAGTGCTGCCCCTCCGGGATCAGCTGGTTACGAGCAGTACTTC. This sequence encodes CSAAPPGSAGYEQYF.